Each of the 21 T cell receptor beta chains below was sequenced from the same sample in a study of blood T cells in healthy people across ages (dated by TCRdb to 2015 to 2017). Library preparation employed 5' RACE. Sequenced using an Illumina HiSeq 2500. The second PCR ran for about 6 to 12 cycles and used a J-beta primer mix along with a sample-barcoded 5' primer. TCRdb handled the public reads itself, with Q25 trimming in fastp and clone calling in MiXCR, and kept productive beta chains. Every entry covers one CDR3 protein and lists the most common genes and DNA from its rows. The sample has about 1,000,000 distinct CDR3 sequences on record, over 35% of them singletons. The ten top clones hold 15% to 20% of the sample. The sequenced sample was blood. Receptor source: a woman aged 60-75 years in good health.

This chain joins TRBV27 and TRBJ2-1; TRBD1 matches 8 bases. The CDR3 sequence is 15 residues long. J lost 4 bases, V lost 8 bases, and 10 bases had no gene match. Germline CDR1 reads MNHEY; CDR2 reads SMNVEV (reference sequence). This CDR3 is CASCAGQGSYNEQFF. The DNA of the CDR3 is TGTGCCAGCTGCGCCGGACAGGGTTCATACAATGAGCAGTTCTTC.

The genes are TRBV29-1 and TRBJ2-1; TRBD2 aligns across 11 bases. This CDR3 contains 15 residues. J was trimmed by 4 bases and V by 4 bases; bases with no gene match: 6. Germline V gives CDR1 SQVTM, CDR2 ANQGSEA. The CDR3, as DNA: TGCAGCGTTGTAGCGGGAGGGCTGGTGTACAATGAGCAGTTCTTC. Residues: CSVVAGGLVYNEQFF.

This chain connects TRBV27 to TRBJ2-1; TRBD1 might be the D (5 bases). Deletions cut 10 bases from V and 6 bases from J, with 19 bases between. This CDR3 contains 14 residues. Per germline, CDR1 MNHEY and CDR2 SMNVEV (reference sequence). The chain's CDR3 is CATTSRQGANEQFF. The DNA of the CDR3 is TGTGCCACCACGTCGAGGCAGGGTGCCAATGAGCAGTTCTTC.

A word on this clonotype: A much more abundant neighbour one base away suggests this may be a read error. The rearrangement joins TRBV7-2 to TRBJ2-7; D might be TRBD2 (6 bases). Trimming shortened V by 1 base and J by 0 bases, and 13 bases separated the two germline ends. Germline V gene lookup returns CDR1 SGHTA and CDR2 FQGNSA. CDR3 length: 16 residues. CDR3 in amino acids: CASSLVGSRNSYEQYF. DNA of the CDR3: TGTGCCAGCAGCTTAGTCGGGAGTCGGAACTCCTACGAGCAGTACTTC.

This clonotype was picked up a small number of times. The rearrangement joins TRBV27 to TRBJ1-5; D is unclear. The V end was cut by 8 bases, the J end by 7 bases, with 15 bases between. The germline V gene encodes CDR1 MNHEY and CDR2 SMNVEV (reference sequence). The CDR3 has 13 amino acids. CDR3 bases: TGTGCCAGCCCCTTGGAGGGAGGGCAGCCCCAGCATTTT. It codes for CASPLEGGQPQHF.

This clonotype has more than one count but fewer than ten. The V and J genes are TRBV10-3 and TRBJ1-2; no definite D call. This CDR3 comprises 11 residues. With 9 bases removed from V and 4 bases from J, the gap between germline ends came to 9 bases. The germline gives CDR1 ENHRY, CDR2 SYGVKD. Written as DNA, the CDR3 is TGTGCCATTTGGACGGCCTATGGCTACACCTTC. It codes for CAIWTAYGYTF.

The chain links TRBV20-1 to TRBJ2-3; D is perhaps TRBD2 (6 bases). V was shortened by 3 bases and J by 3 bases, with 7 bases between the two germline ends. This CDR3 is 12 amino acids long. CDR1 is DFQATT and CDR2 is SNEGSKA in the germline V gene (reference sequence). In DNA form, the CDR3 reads TGCAGTGCTAGCGGGAGAACAGATACGCAGTATTTT. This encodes CSASGRTDTQYF.

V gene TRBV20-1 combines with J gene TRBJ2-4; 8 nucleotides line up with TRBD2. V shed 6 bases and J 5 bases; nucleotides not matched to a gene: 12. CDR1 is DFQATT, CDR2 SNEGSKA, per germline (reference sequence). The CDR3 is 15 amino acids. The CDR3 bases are TGCAGTGCAGTCCCTTTGCGGGAGGCCCAAAACATTCAGTACTTC. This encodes CSAVPLREAQNIQYF.

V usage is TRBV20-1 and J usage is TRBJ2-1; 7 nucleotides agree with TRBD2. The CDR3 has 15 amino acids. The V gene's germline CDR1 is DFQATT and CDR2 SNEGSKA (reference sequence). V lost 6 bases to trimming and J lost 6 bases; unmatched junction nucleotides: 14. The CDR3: CSAEGASGQFNEQFF. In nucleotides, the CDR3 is TGCAGTGCCGAAGGGGCTAGCGGCCAATTCAATGAGCAGTTCTTC.

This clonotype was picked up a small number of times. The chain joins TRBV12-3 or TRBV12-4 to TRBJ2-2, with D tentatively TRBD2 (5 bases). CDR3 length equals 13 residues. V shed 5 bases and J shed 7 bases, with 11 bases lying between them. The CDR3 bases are TGTGCCAGCAGTCTCCGGGAAGGCGGGGAGCTGTTTTTT. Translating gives CASSLREGGELFF.

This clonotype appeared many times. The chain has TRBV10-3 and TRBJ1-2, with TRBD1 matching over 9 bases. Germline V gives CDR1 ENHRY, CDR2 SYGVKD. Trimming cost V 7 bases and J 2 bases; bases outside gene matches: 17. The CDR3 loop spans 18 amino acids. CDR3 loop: CAINPLPSPGTGNYGYTF. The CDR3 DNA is TGTGCCATCAATCCGTTACCTTCCCCCGGGACAGGGAACTATGGCTACACCTTC.

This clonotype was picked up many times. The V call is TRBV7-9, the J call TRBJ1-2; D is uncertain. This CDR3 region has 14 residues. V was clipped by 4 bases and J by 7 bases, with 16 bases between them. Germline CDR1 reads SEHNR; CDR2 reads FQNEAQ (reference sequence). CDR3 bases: TGTGCCAGCAGCTCCCCTCTTTATCTGGTTGGCTACACCTTC. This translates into CASSSPLYLVGYTF.

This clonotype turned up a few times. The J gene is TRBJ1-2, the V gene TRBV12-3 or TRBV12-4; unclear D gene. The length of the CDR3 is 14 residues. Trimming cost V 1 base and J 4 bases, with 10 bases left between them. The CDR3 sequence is CASSLGGGLYGYTF. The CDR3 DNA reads TGTGCCAGCAGTTTAGGGGGAGGACTCTATGGCTACACCTTC.

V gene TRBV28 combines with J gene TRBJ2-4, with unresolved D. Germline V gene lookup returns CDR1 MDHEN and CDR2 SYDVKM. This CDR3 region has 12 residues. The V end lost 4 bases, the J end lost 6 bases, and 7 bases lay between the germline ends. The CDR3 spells CASSSDLNIQYF. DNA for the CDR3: TGTGCCAGCAGTTCCGACTTAAACATTCAGTACTTC.

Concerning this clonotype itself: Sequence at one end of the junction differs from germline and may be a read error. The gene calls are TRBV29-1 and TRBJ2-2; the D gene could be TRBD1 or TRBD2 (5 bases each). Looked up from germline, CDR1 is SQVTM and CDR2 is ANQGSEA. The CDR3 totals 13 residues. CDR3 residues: CSVEQGRGGELFF. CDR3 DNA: TGCAGCGTTGAACAGGGAAGGGGTGGGGAGTTGTTTTTT.

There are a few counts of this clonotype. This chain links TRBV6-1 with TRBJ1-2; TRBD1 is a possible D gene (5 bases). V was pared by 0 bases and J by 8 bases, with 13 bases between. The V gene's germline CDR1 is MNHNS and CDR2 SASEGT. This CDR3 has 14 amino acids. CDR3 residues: CASSEAQGTRGYTF. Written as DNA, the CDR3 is TGTGCCAGCAGTGAAGCGCAAGGGACGCGGGGCTACACCTTC.

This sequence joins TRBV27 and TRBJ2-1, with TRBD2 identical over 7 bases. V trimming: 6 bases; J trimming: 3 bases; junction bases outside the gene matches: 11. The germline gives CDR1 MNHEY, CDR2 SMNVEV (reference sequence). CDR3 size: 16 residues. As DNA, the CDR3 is TGTGCCAGCAGCCCACTAGCGCCGACCCTCTACAATGAGCAGTTCTTC. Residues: CASSPLAPTLYNEQFF.

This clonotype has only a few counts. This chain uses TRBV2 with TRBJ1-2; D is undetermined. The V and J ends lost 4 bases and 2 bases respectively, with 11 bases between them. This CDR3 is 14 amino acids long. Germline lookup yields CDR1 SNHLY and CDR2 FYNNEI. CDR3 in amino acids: CASSVRSLNYGYTF. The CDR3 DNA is TGTGCCAGCAGTGTTCGCTCGCTCAACTATGGCTACACCTTC.

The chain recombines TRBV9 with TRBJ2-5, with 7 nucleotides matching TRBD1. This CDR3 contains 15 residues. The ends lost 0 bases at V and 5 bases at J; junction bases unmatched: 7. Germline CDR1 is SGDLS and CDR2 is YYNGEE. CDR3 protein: CASSVGDRAGETQYF. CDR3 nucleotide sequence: TGTGCCAGCAGCGTAGGAGACAGGGCCGGGGAGACCCAGTACTTC.

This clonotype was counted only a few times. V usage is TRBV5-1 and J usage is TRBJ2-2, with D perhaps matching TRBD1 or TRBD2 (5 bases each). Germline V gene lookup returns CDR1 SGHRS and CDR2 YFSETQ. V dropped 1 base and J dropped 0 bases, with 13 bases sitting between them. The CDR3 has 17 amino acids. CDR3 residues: CASSLRVGDPNTGELFF. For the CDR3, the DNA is TGCGCCAGCAGCTTGCGCGTTGGGGACCCGAACACCGGGGAGCTGTTTTTT. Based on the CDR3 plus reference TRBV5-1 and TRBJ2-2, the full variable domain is KAGVTQTPRYLIKTRGQQVTLSCSPISGHRSVSWYQQTPGQGLQFLFEYFSETQRNKGNFPGRFSGRQFSNSRSEMNVSTLELGDSALYLCASSLRVGDPNTGELFFGEGSRLTVL.

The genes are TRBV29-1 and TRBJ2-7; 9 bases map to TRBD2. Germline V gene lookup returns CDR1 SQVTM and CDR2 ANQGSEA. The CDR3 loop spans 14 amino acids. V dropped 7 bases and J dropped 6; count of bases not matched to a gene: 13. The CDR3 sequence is CSAAKGTSSTEQYF. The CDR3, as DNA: TGCAGCGCTGCCAAGGGGACTAGCTCGACCGAGCAGTACTTC.